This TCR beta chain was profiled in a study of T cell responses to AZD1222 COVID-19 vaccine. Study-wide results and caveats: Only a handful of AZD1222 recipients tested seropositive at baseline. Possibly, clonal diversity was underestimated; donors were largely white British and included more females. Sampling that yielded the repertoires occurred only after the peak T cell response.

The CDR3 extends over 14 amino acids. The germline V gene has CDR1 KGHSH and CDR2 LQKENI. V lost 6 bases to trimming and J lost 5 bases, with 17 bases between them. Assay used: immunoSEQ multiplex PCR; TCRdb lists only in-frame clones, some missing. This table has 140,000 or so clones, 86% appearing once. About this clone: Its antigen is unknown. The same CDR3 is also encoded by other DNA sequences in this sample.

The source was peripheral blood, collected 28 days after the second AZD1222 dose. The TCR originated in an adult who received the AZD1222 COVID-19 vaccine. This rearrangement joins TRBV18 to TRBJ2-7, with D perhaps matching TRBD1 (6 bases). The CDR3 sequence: CASSDGQGSDEQYF. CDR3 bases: TGTGCCAGCTCCGATGGGCAGGGGTCCGACGAGCAGTACTTC.